The 31 T cell receptor beta chains below come from one sample, sequenced in a study of neoadjuvant anti-PD-1 for oral cavity cancer. Here immunoSEQ multiplex PCR was the method, and the copy in TCRdb shows in-frame clones only, minus some. Of 23,000 or so clones in the sample, 26% were seen once. Time point specified: after neoadjuvant nivolumab, at surgical resection. The material was tumor tissue, obtained after nivolumab (anti-PD-1) treatment. Receptor source: a person aged 40-85 years with oral cavity squamous cell carcinoma.

J is TRBJ1-6 and V is TRBV30, with D uncertain. Trimming removed 0 bases from V and 7 bases from J, with 7 bases in between. The CDR3 sequence is 13 residues long. CDR1 GTSNPN and CDR2 SVGIG come from the germline V gene (reference sequence). The CDR3 DNA follows: TGTGCCTGGAGTGTGAGTTCCAATTCACCCCTCCACTTT. Translated, it gives CAWSVSSNSPLHF. Full variable domain (remainder filled in from reference TRBV30 and TRBJ1-6): SQTIHQWPATLVQPVGSPLSLECTVEGTSNPNLYWYRQAAGRGLQLLFYSVGIGQISSEVPQNLSASRPQDRQFILSSKKLLLSDSGFYLCAWSVSSNSPLHFGNGTRLTVT.

The chain has TRBV6-5 and TRBJ2-7, with D perhaps matching TRBD1 (5 bases). V was shortened by 4 bases and J by 3 bases, with 10 bases between the two germline ends. CDR1 and CDR2 (germline): MNHEY, SVGAGI. This CDR3 spans 13 amino acids. The CDR3 region has the DNA TGTGCCAGCAGTTCCGACAGAAACTACGAGCAGTACTTC. This codes for CASSSDRNYEQYF.

Here the CDR3 reads CASSFWTDNSPLHF. The CDR3 region has the DNA TGTGCCAGCAGCTTTTGGACAGATAATTCACCCCTCCACTTT. The chain has TRBV11-2 and TRBJ1-6; D might be TRBD1 (6 bases). V was clipped by 3 bases and J by 5 bases, with 8 bases between them. The CDR3 is made up of 14 amino acids. The germline gives CDR1 SGHAT, CDR2 FQNNGV.

This clone was observed a few times. The chain combines TRBV6-1 with TRBJ1-5; possibly TRBD1 for D (6 bases). V was clipped by 2 bases and J by 3 bases, with 8 bases between them. Germline V gene sequence: CDR1 MNHNS, CDR2 SASEGT. This CDR3 spans 14 amino acids. CDR3 sequence: CASSEQGNNQPQHF. The CDR3 DNA is TGTGCCAGCAGTGAACAGGGGAACAATCAGCCCCAGCATTTT.

Relative to its sample, this clone is medium-sized. The chain uses TRBV14 and TRBJ2-7; 15 nucleotides match TRBD2. Germline values: CDR1 SGHDN, CDR2 FVKESK. J gave up 6 bases and V 5 bases, and 11 bases lay outside the gene matches. The CDR3 has 17 residues. The CDR3: CASSSLGGTSGRTEQYF. In nucleotides, the CDR3 is TGTGCCAGCAGCAGCCTAGGAGGGACTAGCGGGAGGACCGAGCAGTACTTC.

This clone was found once. J is TRBJ2-7 and V is TRBV5-4; 11 bases line up with TRBD1. V lost 0 bases and J lost 0; bases outside the gene matches: 2. This CDR3 has 16 amino acids. Germline lookup yields CDR1 SGHNT and CDR2 YYREEE (reference sequence). CDR3 nucleotide sequence: TGTGCCAGCAGCTTGGCCGGGACAGGGGGCTCCTACGAGCAGTACTTC. Its translation: CASSLAGTGGSYEQYF.

The sample holds a few counts of this clone. V is TRBV10-2 and J is TRBJ2-1; D unclear. This CDR3 comprises 11 residues. CDR1 is WSHSY and CDR2 is SAAADI in the germline V gene. V was shortened by 8 bases and J by 8 bases, with 10 bases between the two germline ends. Here the CDR3 reads CASLSVDEQFF. The CDR3 DNA is TGCGCCAGCCTGAGCGTCGATGAGCAGTTCTTC.

The rearrangement links TRBV28 to TRBJ1-5; D gene unclear. Trimming took off 4 bases at V and 1 base at J, with 14 bases between the two ends. From germline, CDR1 is MDHEN and CDR2 SYDVKM. This CDR3 spans 16 amino acids. CDR3 DNA: TGTGCCAGCAGTTCCCTTACTGGACGGAGCAATCAGCCCCAGCATTTT. Its translation: CASSSLTGRSNQPQHF.

This clone came up a few times. The chain joins TRBV2 to TRBJ1-2; TRBD1 might be the D (6 bases). The CDR3 covers 14 residues. The V and J ends lost 6 bases and 0 bases respectively, with 11 bases between them. Germline CDR1 reads SNHLY; CDR2 reads FYNNEI. The CDR3 here is CASSLDSANYGYTF. CDR3 nucleotides: TGTGCCAGCAGCCTGGACAGTGCTAACTATGGCTACACCTTC.

The chain uses TRBV30 and TRBJ2-2; the match to TRBD1 covers 8 bases. Germline V gene lookup returns CDR1 GTSNPN and CDR2 SVGIG (reference sequence). CDR3 size: 16 residues. V shed 4 bases, J shed 1 base, and the junction held 8 bases outside the gene matches. The CDR3 loop is CAWKLAGTGNTGELFF. CDR3 coding DNA: TGTGCCTGGAAACTCGCCGGGACAGGGAACACCGGGGAGCTGTTTTTT.

The rearrangement joins TRBV5-1 to TRBJ2-1; TRBD1 matches at 8 bases. This CDR3 has 14 amino acids. Trimming took 2 bases from V and 6 from J; bases not matched to a gene: 4. Germline V lookup: CDR1 SGHRS, CDR2 YFSETQ. CDR3 nucleotides: TGCGCCAGCAGCTTCAGGGGGCCGTCCAATGAGCAGTTCTTC. This sequence encodes CASSFRGPSNEQFF. Full variable domain (remainder filled in from reference TRBV5-1 and TRBJ2-1): KAGVTQTPRYLIKTRGQQVTLSCSPISGHRSVSWYQQTPGQGLQFLFEYFSETQRNKGNFPGRFSGRQFSNSRSEMNVSTLELGDSALYLCASSFRGPSNEQFFGPGTRLTVL.

This clone was observed a few times. This chain links TRBV7-7 with TRBJ2-3, with 10 nucleotides matching TRBD1. Germline CDR1 is SSHAT and CDR2 is FNYEAQ (reference sequence). V lost 5 bases, J lost 5 bases, and 7 bases stayed unmatched. The CDR3 runs to 15 residues. The CDR3 region has the DNA TGTGCCAGCAGCCCGGGGACAGGGGCTGTAGATACGCAGTATTTT. Translation: CASSPGTGAVDTQYF.

The V gene is TRBV30, the J gene TRBJ1-3, with TRBD1 identical over 8 bases. V was pared by 3 bases and J by 6 bases, with 10 bases of the junction left unmatched. CDR1 is GTSNPN, CDR2 SVGIG, per germline (reference sequence). This CDR3 region has 15 residues. The DNA of the CDR3 is TGTGCCTGGAGGGGCTTAGCAGGGGGCAAAAACACCATATATTTT. Translating gives CAWRGLAGGKNTIYF.

This clone was counted between two and nine times. This sequence joins TRBV5-6 and TRBJ1-2; no clear D gene. Trimming took off 1 base at V and 0 bases at J, with 4 bases between the two ends. This CDR3 is 13 amino acids long. From germline, CDR1 is SGHDT and CDR2 YYEEEE. The CDR3 region has the DNA TGTGCCAGCAGCTTGAGGTCTAACTATGGCTACACCTTC. It specifies CASSLRSNYGYTF. Using reference TRBV5-6 and TRBJ1-2 for the parts outside the CDR3, the full variable domain is DAGVTQSPTHLIKTRGQQVTLRCSPKSGHDTVSWYQQALGQGPQFIFQYYEEEERQRGNFPDRFSGHQFPNYSSELNVNALLLGDSALYLCASSLRSNYGYTFGSGTRLTVV.

In this sample, this clone turned up a few times. V usage is TRBV14 and J usage is TRBJ2-5; D ambiguous. The CDR3 runs 12 residues. The V end was cut by 4 bases, the J end by 5 bases, with 8 bases between. Germline CDR1 and CDR2: SGHDN and FVKESK. The CDR3 DNA follows: TGTGCCAGCAGCCTGGGGTGGGAGACCCAGTACTTC. Its protein is CASSLGWETQYF.

The V call is TRBV7-8, the J call TRBJ2-4, with D unclear. The CDR3 runs 14 residues. Trimming left V 5 bases short and J 2 bases short, with 10 bases between. In germline, CDR1 is SGHVS, CDR2 FQNEAQ. This CDR3 is CASSPDRSKNIQYF. The DNA for the CDR3 is TGTGCCAGCAGCCCAGACCGTTCCAAAAACATTCAGTACTTC.

The V and J genes are TRBV4-2 and TRBJ2-7; D is possibly TRBD1 (5 bases). The CDR3 runs to 15 residues. Germline lookup yields CDR1 LGHNA and CDR2 YNFKEQ. Trimming removed 0 bases at V and 1 base at J, with 10 bases between. In DNA, the CDR3 is TGTGCCAGCAGCCAAGACAGGGAAATTTCCTACGAGCAGTACTTC. Its protein is CASSQDREISYEQYF.

The chain uses TRBV7-8 and TRBJ2-7; D remains ambiguous. Germline CDR1 reads SGHVS; CDR2 reads FQNEAQ. This CDR3 has 15 amino acids. With 3 bases removed from V and 2 bases from J, the gap between germline ends came to 14 bases. As DNA, the CDR3 is TGTGCCAGCAGCTTCCTCGAGGCCCTAACCTACGAGCAGTACTTC. The encoded protein is CASSFLEALTYEQYF.

The rearrangement uses TRBV7-6 and TRBJ2-7; D may be TRBD1 or TRBD2 (5 bases each). Germline CDR1 reads SGHVS; CDR2 reads FNYEAQ. The CDR3 sequence is 13 residues long. V shed 4 bases and J shed 6 bases, with 13 bases lying between them. Here the CDR3 reads CASSSPTGGEQYF. The CDR3 region has the DNA TGTGCCAGCAGCTCCCCGACTGGGGGCGAGCAGTACTTC.

V gene TRBV6-5 combines with J gene TRBJ1-1, with D tentatively TRBD1 (5 bases). Between the trimmed V and J ends, which lost 5 bases and 5 bases, there was a span of 18 bases. CDR3 size: 15 residues. Germline CDR1 is MNHEY and CDR2 is SVGAGI. The CDR3 DNA follows: TGTGCCAGCAGTACCTTGGTGGGGGGGGAGACTGAAGCTTTCTTT. Encoded protein: CASSTLVGGETEAFF.

The chain combines TRBV6-5 with TRBJ2-5, with TRBD1 matching 8 bases. The CDR3 has 15 amino acids. Germline CDR1 MNHEY, CDR2 SVGAGI. The J segment lost 1 base and the V segment lost 6 bases, leaving 7 bases of the junction unmatched. For the CDR3, the DNA is TGTGCCAGCAGACGGACCGGGACAGGCCAAGAGACCCAGTACTTC. This translates into CASRRTGTGQETQYF.

V and J are TRBV10-3 and TRBJ1-2; 10 bases map to TRBD1. V shed 5 bases, J shed 7 bases, and the junction held 7 bases outside the gene matches. Germline V CDR1 and CDR2: ENHRY, SYGVKD. This CDR3 spans 14 amino acids. CDR3 nucleotide sequence: TGTGCCATCAGTCCGGGACAGGGGACGGGTGGCTACACCTTC. Translating it yields CAISPGQGTGGYTF.

This clone was seen only a few times. J is TRBJ2-1 and V is TRBV14; D remains unclear. Germline loops: CDR1 SGHDN, CDR2 FVKESK. V was shortened by 0 bases and J by 2 bases, with 8 bases between the two germline ends. This CDR3 has 15 residues. Here the CDR3 DNA reads TGTGCCAGCAGCCAAGATGGGCGGACCTACAATGAGCAGTTCTTC. This encodes CASSQDGRTYNEQFF.

The chain uses TRBV5-1 and TRBJ1-1; no firm D call. This CDR3 contains 12 residues. The V gene's germline CDR1 is SGHRS and CDR2 YFSETQ. The V end lost 5 bases, the J end lost 3 bases, and 8 bases lay between the germline ends. CDR3 region: CASRFEDTEAFF. The CDR3 region has the DNA TGCGCCAGCAGATTTGAGGACACTGAAGCTTTCTTT.

This clone was observed many times. The chain links TRBV18 to TRBJ2-7; 10 nucleotides line up with TRBD1. The CDR3 is made up of 16 amino acids. V lost 5 bases, J lost 12 bases, and 19 bases stayed unmatched. The germline V gene has CDR1 KGHSH and CDR2 LQKENI. This CDR3 is CASSGPGQGITSSTYF. CDR3 DNA: TGTGCCAGCTCAGGACCGGGACAGGGGATTACGAGCAGTACGTACTTC.

The chain has TRBV6-5 and TRBJ2-1, with D hard to call. CDR1 is MNHEY and CDR2 is SVGAGI in the germline V gene. This CDR3 has 14 amino acids. V shed 0 bases and J shed 7 bases, with 10 bases lying between them. CDR3 loop: CASSYSRAANEQFF. The CDR3, as DNA: TGTGCCAGCAGTTACTCGCGAGCAGCAAATGAGCAGTTCTTC.

The genes are TRBV7-6 and TRBJ2-2; D uncertain. Trimming stripped 0 bases from V and 10 bases from J, with 6 bases between. From germline, CDR1 is SGHVS and CDR2 FNYEAQ. CDR3 size: 12 residues. CDR3 coding DNA: TGTGCCAGCAGCTTAGCGGGGTTGGAGCTGTTTTTT. This codes for CASSLAGLELFF.

The rearrangement joins TRBV27 to TRBJ2-2, with 14 bases lining up with TRBD2. CDR1 MNHEY and CDR2 SMNVEV come from the germline V gene (reference sequence). CDR3 length: 17 residues. V shed 5 bases, J shed 3 bases, and the junction held 5 bases outside the gene matches. The CDR3 DNA reads TGTGCCAGCAGTCCCGGACTAGCGGGAGGAGACACCGGGGAGCTGTTTTTT. Protein sequence: CASSPGLAGGDTGELFF.

This clone was seen once. J is TRBJ1-4 and V is TRBV11-2, with a weak D call TRBD1 (6 bases). V was cut by 5 bases and J by 8 bases, with 18 bases left in between. CDR3 length equals 15 residues. CDR1 and CDR2 from the germline V gene are SGHAT and FQNNGV. The CDR3 loop reads CASSRIARGEEKLFF. The CDR3, as DNA: TGTGCCAGCAGCCGAATAGCCAGGGGAGAGGAAAAACTGTTTTTT.

The genes are TRBV30 and TRBJ2-2, with D uncertain. Germline V gene data show CDR1 as GTSNPN and CDR2 as SVGIG (reference sequence). The CDR3 contains 11 residues. With 4 bases removed from V and 5 bases from J, the gap between germline ends came to 5 bases. CDR3 DNA sequence: TGTGCCTGGACCCGTACCGGGGAGCTGTTTTTT. This sequence encodes CAWTRTGELFF.

For the CDR3, the DNA is TGTGCCAGTAGTATAGATCTGGGGAGCTCCTACGAGCAGTACTTC. This encodes CASSIDLGSSYEQYF. The genes are TRBV19 and TRBJ2-7, with D possibly TRBD2 on 5 matching bases. This CDR3 contains 15 residues. CDR1 LNHDA and CDR2 SQIVND come from the germline V gene (reference sequence). Trimming stripped 0 bases from V and 0 bases from J, with 9 bases between. The variable domain in full, with the rest retrieved from reference TRBV19 and TRBJ2-7, is DGGITQSPKYLFRKEGQNVTLSCEQNLNHDAMYWYRQDPGQGLRLIYYSQIVNDFQKGDIAEGYSVSREKKESFPLTVTSAQKNPTAFYLCASSIDLGSSYEQYFGPGTRLTVT.